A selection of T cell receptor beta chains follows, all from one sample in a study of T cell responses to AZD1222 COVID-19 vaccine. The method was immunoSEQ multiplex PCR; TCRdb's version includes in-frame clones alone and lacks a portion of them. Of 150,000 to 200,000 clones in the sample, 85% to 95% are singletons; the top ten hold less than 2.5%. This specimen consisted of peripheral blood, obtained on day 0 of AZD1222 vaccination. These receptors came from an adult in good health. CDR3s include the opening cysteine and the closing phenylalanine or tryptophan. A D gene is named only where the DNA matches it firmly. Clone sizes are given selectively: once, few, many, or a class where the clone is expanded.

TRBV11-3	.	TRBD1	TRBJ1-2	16	CASSLRRDRTFYGYTF	TGTGCCAGCAGCTTACGCCGGGACAGGACTTTCTATGGCTACACCTTC
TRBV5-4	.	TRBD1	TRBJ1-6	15	CASSPDGTVNSPLHF	TGTGCCAGCAGCCCGGACGGGACAGTTAATTCACCCCTCCACTTT
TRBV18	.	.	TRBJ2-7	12	CASSPALYEQYF	TGTGCCAGCTCCCCCGCCCTGTACGAGCAGTACTTC
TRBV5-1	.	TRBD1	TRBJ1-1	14	CASSIGTGGLEAFF	TGCGCCAGCAGCATCGGGACAGGGGGGTTGGAAGCTTTCTTT
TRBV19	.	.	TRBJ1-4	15	CASSGQAATNEKLFF	TGTGCCAGTAGTGGCCAAGCTGCAACTAATGAAAAACTGTTTTTT
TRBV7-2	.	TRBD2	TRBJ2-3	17	CASSLAAGRGETDTQYF	TGTGCCAGCAGCTTAGCGGCGGGGAGGGGAGAGACAGATACGCAGTATTTT
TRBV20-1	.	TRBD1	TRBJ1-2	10	CSQGAGGYTF	TGCAGCCAGGGGGCAGGTGGCTACACCTTC
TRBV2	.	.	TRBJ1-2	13	CASSRDRDYGYTF	TGTGCCAGCAGTCGGGACCGAGACTATGGCTACACCTTC
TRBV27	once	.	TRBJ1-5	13	CASSTQGEQPQHF	TGTGCCAGCAGTACACAGGGAGAACAGCCCCAGCATTTT
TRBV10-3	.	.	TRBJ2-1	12	CAISESVGVPFF	TGTGCCATCAGTGAGTCGGTAGGGGTCCCGTTCTTC
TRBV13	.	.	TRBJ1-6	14	CASSGGNYNSPLHF	TGTGCCAGCAGCGGAGGGAACTATAATTCACCCCTCCACTTT
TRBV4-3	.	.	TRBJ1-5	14	CASSQMRVNQPQHF	TGCGCCAGCAGCCAAATGCGGGTCAATCAGCCCCAGCATTTT
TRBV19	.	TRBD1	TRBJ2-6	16	CASSPGQGTGANVLTF	TGTGCCAGTAGTCCGGGACAGGGGACTGGGGCCAACGTCCTGACTTTC
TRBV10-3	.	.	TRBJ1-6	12	CATQDQNSPLHF	TGTGCCACCCAGGACCAAAACTCCCCCCTCCACTTT
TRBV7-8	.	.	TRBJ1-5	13	CASSPTVKQPQHF	TGTGCCAGCAGCCCCACCGTTAAACAGCCCCAGCATTTT
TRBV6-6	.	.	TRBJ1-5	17	CASSPRGGAKSNQPQHF	TGTGCCAGCAGTCCGCGGGGGGGCGCGAAAAGCAATCAGCCCCAGCATTTT
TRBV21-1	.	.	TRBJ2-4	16	CASSIAYRGPENIQYF	TGTGCCAGCAGCATTGCCTACAGGGGGCCGGAGAACATTCAGTACTTC
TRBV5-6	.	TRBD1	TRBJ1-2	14	CASSFTGENYGYTF	TGTGCCAGCAGCTTCACAGGGGAAAACTATGGCTACACCTTC
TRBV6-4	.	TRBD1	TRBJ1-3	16	CASRDLDRGSGNTIYF	TGTGCCAGCAGAGACCTGGACAGGGGGTCTGGAAACACCATATATTTT
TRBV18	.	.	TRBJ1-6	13	CASSPERGSPLHF	TGTGCCAGCTCACCAGAAAGGGGTTCACCCCTCCACTTT
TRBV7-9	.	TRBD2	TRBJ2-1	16	CASSPPGLAGGGEQFF	TGTGCCAGCAGCCCACCGGGACTAGCGGGGGGGGGTGAGCAGTTCTTC
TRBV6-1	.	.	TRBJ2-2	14	CASSEIGAREELFF	TGTGCCAGCAGTGAAATAGGGGCGCGGGAGGAGCTGTTTTTT